This TCR beta chain was obtained from a study of blood T cell repertoires in COVID-19. Across the study: COVID-19 samples collected from the United States, Italy and Spain covered acute and convalescent phases. The analysed material was cDNA or gDNA that came from T cells, B-cell-depleted T cells, or PBMCs.

V was trimmed by 1 base and J by 1 base, leaving 17 bases between them. Per germline, CDR1 SGHVS and CDR2 FQNEAQ. The CDR3 has 18 residues. Authors' processing steps: Amplification of reference gene primers was used by the study to estimate nucleated cell counts. The repertoire was sequenced with immunoSEQ multiplex PCR; TCRdb's copy has only in-frame clones and lacks some. V and J calls and clone size follow that table, whereas D and trimming were derived from the DNA. The sample records around 110,000 clones, approximately 81% being singletons. The J gene is TRBJ2-1, the V gene TRBV7-8, with D possibly being TRBD2 (6 bases). The TCR sequence derives from a human donor in a cohort sampled during active COVID-19. The sequencing input was peripheral blood. The CDR3 reads CASSLVGGARGSYNEQFF. Here the CDR3 DNA reads TGTGCCAGCAGCTTAGTGGGGGGAGCGCGCGGGTCCTACAATGAGCAGTTCTTC. Based on the CDR3 plus reference TRBV7-8 and TRBJ2-1, the full variable domain is GAGVSQSPRYKVAKRGQDVALRCDPISGHVSLFWYQQALGQGPEFLTYFQNEAQLDKSGLPSDRFFAERPEGSVSTLKIQRTQQEDSAVYLCASSLVGGARGSYNEQFFGPGTRLTVL.